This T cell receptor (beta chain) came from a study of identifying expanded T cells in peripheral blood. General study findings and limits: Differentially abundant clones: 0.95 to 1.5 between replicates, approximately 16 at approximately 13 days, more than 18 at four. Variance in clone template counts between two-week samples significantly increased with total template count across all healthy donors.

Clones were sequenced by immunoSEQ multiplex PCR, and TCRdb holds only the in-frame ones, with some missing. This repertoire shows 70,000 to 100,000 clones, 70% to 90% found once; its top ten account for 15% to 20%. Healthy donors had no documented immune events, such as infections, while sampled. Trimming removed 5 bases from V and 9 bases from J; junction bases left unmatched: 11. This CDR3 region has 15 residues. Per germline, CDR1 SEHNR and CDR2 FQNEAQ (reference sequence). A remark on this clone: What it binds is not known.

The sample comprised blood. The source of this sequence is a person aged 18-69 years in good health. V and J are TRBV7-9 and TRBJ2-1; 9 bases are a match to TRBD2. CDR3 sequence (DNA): TGTGCCAGCAGCCCAGGCGCGGGGGGGCCCGTTGAGCAGTTCTTC. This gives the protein CASSPGAGGPVEQFF.